The 20 T cell receptor beta chains in this list originate from one sample, sequenced in a study of shared clonotypes between healthy human individuals. Libraries were prepared by immunoSEQ multiplex PCR; TCRdb keeps only in-frame clonotypes and omits some of them. This repertoire shows about 1.5 million clones, roughly 96% found once; its top ten account for about 1.2%. Sequencing was carried out using naive CD4+ T cells sorted from blood. Subset reported: CD45RA+ positively selected. The receptor set was obtained from a young man in good health.

The CDR3 loop reads CASSRRQGAEAFF. DNA of the CDR3: TGCGCCAGCAGTCGAAGACAGGGGGCTGAAGCTTTCTTT. This rearrangement joins TRBV10-1 to TRBJ1-1; TRBD1 matches 9 bases. This CDR3 contains 13 residues. The junction had 4 bases not matched to a gene; V was cut back by 5 bases and J by 6 bases. CDR1 and CDR2 from the germline V gene are WNHNN and SYGVQD (reference sequence).

The chain employs TRBV5-1 and TRBJ2-3; perhaps TRBD1 as D (6 bases). Germline values: CDR1 SGHRS, CDR2 YFSETQ. The length of the CDR3 is 14 residues. Trimming shortened V by 4 bases and J by 3 bases, and 12 bases separated the two germline ends. Here the CDR3 DNA reads TGCGCCAGCAGCCCCCGGACAGAGACAGATACGCAGTATTTT. It specifies CASSPRTETDTQYF.

This sequence joins TRBV7-2 and TRBJ1-3; 8 positions agree with TRBD1. With 5 bases clipped from V and 3 bases from J, the junction kept 6 bases outside the gene matches. The CDR3 is made up of 15 amino acids. Germline V gives CDR1 SGHTA, CDR2 FQGNSA. The CDR3 DNA reads TGTGCCAGCAGCCAACCGGACAGGGTTGGAAACACCATATATTTT. This encodes CASSQPDRVGNTIYF.

This clone was observed a single time. The CDR3 DNA sequence: TGTGCCAGCAGACCGACGGGAAACTCTGGAAACACCATATATTTT. This sequence encodes CASRPTGNSGNTIYF. The genes are TRBV28 and TRBJ1-3; D gene unclear. CDR1 and CDR2 from the germline V gene are MDHEN and SYDVKM. This CDR3 contains 15 residues. V was cut by 6 bases and J by 0 bases, with 12 bases left in between.

The chain is built from TRBV7-8 and TRBJ1-1; D remains ambiguous. This CDR3 is 14 amino acids long. Trimming cost V 2 bases and J 5 bases, with 12 bases left between them. Per germline, CDR1 SGHVS and CDR2 FQNEAQ. The CDR3, as DNA: TGTGCCAGCAGCTTAATGGTGGCCGGGACTGAAGCTTTCTTT. Its protein is CASSLMVAGTEAFF.

The chain recombines TRBV5-6 with TRBJ2-1, with 7 bases that match TRBD2. CDR1 SGHDT and CDR2 YYEEEE come from the germline V gene. CDR3 length: 16 residues. The ends lost 4 bases at V and 4 bases at J; junction bases unmatched: 11. This CDR3 reads CASSRTRDLIYNEQFF. The DNA of the CDR3 is TGTGCCAGCAGCCGGACTAGGGACCTTATTTACAATGAGCAGTTCTTC.

V usage is TRBV18 and J usage is TRBJ2-2, with D maybe TRBD1 (6 bases). There are 15 residues in the CDR3. Germline lookup yields CDR1 KGHSH and CDR2 LQKENI. Trimming pared 5 bases from V and 2 bases from J, leaving 12 bases between. The CDR3 spells CASSTLGANTGELFF. CDR3 sequence (DNA): TGTGCCAGCTCAACCCTGGGGGCCAACACCGGGGAGCTGTTTTTT.

V gene TRBV7-9 combines with J gene TRBJ2-1, with D hard to call. Germline values: CDR1 SEHNR, CDR2 FQNEAQ (reference sequence). Trimming removed 5 bases at V and 8 bases at J, with 19 bases between. The CDR3 consists of 15 residues. This chain's CDR3 is CASSRPRAFVDEQFF. The CDR3 DNA reads as TGTGCCAGCAGCCGGCCCCGTGCCTTCGTGGATGAGCAGTTCTTC.

The chain is built from TRBV28 and TRBJ1-4, with 9 positions matching TRBD1. The CDR3 extends over 16 amino acids. The germline V gene has CDR1 MDHEN and CDR2 SYDVKM. V dropped 0 bases and J dropped 10; count of bases not matched to a gene: 9. CDR3 sequence: CASSLWEGTGKVKLFF. The CDR3 DNA sequence: TGTGCCAGCAGTTTATGGGAAGGGACAGGGAAGGTAAAACTGTTTTTT.

The chain employs TRBV10-1 and TRBJ2-5, with 7 bases aligning to TRBD2. Germline trimming cut 4 bases from V and 5 bases from J; bases unmatched to any gene: 10. This CDR3 region has 15 residues. Germline assignment: CDR1 WNHNN and CDR2 SYGVQD (reference sequence). CDR3 region: CASSGGRGGAETQYF. As DNA, the CDR3 is TGCGCCAGCAGTGGGGGGAGGGGTGGTGCGGAGACCCAGTACTTC.

Of note for this clone: The same CDR3 arises from other DNA sequences in this sample as well. The chain is built from TRBV27 and TRBJ1-5; D not resolved. The CDR3 is made up of 14 amino acids. Germline assignment: CDR1 MNHEY and CDR2 SMNVEV (reference sequence). V was trimmed by 2 bases and J by 2 bases, leaving 7 bases between them. The CDR3 DNA reads TGTGCCAGCAGTTTAAAGGGTGGCAATCAGCCCCAGCATTTT. It codes for CASSLKGGNQPQHF.

J is TRBJ1-5 and V is TRBV2, with D perhaps matching TRBD1 (6 bases). Germline V gene data show CDR1 as SNHLY and CDR2 as FYNNEI. V lost 8 bases and J lost 7, with 18 bases in between. CDR3 length: 14 residues. The CDR3 DNA is TGTGCCAGCGGAGAAAGGGGGTTTAGCCAGCCCCAGCATTTT. Translated: CASGERGFSQPQHF.

This chain links TRBV10-3 with TRBJ2-7; TRBD1 matches 7 bases. The V and J ends lost 11 bases and 3 bases, in that order; junction bases with no gene match: 13. Germline V gives CDR1 ENHRY, CDR2 SYGVKD. The CDR3 covers 14 residues. The CDR3 loop reads CASTADRVYYEQYF. DNA of the CDR3: TGTGCCTCAACGGCCGACAGGGTTTACTACGAGCAGTACTTC.

This rearrangement joins TRBV5-4 to TRBJ2-1, with 8 bases identical to TRBD1. Per the germline V gene, CDR1 is SGHNT and CDR2 is YYREEE (reference sequence). The V and J ends lost 0 bases and 8 bases, in that order; junction bases with no gene match: 4. This CDR3 has 14 residues. CDR3 loop: CASSLGQGRYEQFF. Here the CDR3 DNA reads TGTGCCAGCAGCTTGGGACAGGGGCGATATGAGCAGTTCTTC.

The rearrangement joins TRBV7-2 to TRBJ1-5, with D unresolved. The CDR3 totals 13 residues. Germline CDR1 SGHTA, CDR2 FQGNSA. Trimming took off 8 bases at V and 0 bases at J, with 8 bases between the two ends. The chain's CDR3 is CASGANSNQPQHF. The CDR3 nucleotides are TGTGCCAGCGGCGCTAATAGCAATCAGCCCCAGCATTTT.

The gene calls are TRBV28 and TRBJ2-3; D might be TRBD2 (5 bases). Trimming took off 8 bases at V and 1 base at J, with 13 bases between the two ends. Germline-derived CDR1 and CDR2 are MDHEN and SYDVKM. CDR3 length: 14 residues. CDR3 bases: TGTGCCAGCGGGAGTTTTCGCGGCACAGATACGCAGTATTTT. Amino acids: CASGSFRGTDTQYF.

V gene TRBV5-1 combines with J gene TRBJ2-5; TRBD1 is a possible D gene (6 bases). Looked up from germline, CDR1 is SGHRS and CDR2 is YFSETQ. This CDR3 is 14 amino acids long. V was pared by 7 bases and J by 3 bases, with 16 bases between. The CDR3: CASQGTYAEETQYF. The CDR3 nucleotides are TGCGCCAGCCAGGGGACGTACGCCGAAGAGACCCAGTACTTC.

This rearrangement joins TRBV5-6 to TRBJ2-7; no firm D call. Germline V gene sequence: CDR1 SGHDT, CDR2 YYEEEE. The CDR3 consists of 14 residues. V was cut by 0 bases and J by 7 bases, with 14 bases left in between. The CDR3 nucleotides are TGTGCCAGCAGCTTGGGCCCCCTCTCTCGAGAGCAGTACTTC. Translation gives CASSLGPLSREQYF. Filled out from reference TRBV5-6 and TRBJ2-7, the complete variable domain reads DAGVTQSPTHLIKTRGQQVTLRCSPKSGHDTVSWYQQALGQGPQFIFQYYEEEERQRGNFPDRFSGHQFPNYSSELNVNALLLGDSALYLCASSLGPLSREQYFGPGTRLTVT.

The rearrangement links TRBV10-1 to TRBJ2-1; 7 nucleotides line up with TRBD1. CDR3 length: 13 residues. Germline V gene data show CDR1 as WNHNN and CDR2 as SYGVQD (reference sequence). Germline trimming cut 2 bases from V and 7 bases from J; bases unmatched to any gene: 2. This CDR3 reads CASSERGLNEQFF. In DNA, the CDR3 is TGCGCCAGCAGTGAGAGGGGGCTAAATGAGCAGTTCTTC.

The chain has TRBV7-2 and TRBJ1-6, with 9 bases aligning to TRBD1. V shed 3 bases and J 9 bases; nucleotides not matched to a gene: 3. This CDR3 is built from 14 residues. CDR1 and CDR2 (germline): SGHTA, FQGNSA. This CDR3 reads CASSLDRGVSPLHF. The CDR3 DNA follows: TGTGCCAGCAGCTTGGACAGGGGAGTTTCACCCCTCCACTTT.